These 22 T cell receptor beta chains originate from one sample sequenced in a study of beta chain features in type 1 diabetes. The authors reverse transcribed all of the isolated RNA, so sequencing captured expressed TCRB transcripts. Profiling relied on immunoSEQ multiplex PCR, and the TCRdb table lists in-frame clones only, not all of them. The sample contains 310,000 or so clones, 8% of which appear only once. The sequenced sample was central memory CD4+ T cells from blood. All receptors derive from a woman younger than 30 in good health.

Points on this clone: The same CDR3 also results from other DNA sequences found in this sample. CDR3 sequence reads: CASSLGLAGGASTDTQYF. The CDR3, as DNA: TGTGCCAGCAGCCTCGGACTAGCGGGGGGGGCTAGCACAGATACGCAGTATTTT. The chain has TRBV7-6 and TRBJ2-3; TRBD2 agrees at 15 bases. Looked up from germline, CDR1 is SGHVS and CDR2 is FNYEAQ. The CDR3 loop spans 18 amino acids. V lost 5 bases, J lost 0 bases, and 6 bases stayed unmatched.

This clone was counted only a few times. The DNA for the CDR3 is TGTGCCAGCTCACCAGCAGCGTATAGCACTGAAGCTTTCTTT. Translating gives CASSPAAYSTEAFF. The chain recombines TRBV18 with TRBJ1-1, with D uncertain. CDR3 length equals 14 residues. Germline loops: CDR1 KGHSH, CDR2 LQKENI. V was cut by 2 bases and J by 4 bases, with 11 bases left in between.

In its sample, this clone was seen a few times. V usage is TRBV5-1 and J usage is TRBJ2-5; TRBD2 matches at 8 bases. The CDR3 extends over 15 amino acids. CDR1 is SGHRS and CDR2 is YFSETQ in the germline V gene. V shed 1 base, J shed 2 bases, and the junction held 4 bases outside the gene matches. The CDR3 DNA follows: TGCGCCAGCAGCTTGTATGGGACTAGGCAAGAGACCCAGTACTTC. Translating gives CASSLYGTRQETQYF. The whole variable domain, remainder taken from reference TRBV5-1 and TRBJ2-5, is KAGVTQTPRYLIKTRGQQVTLSCSPISGHRSVSWYQQTPGQGLQFLFEYFSETQRNKGNFPGRFSGRQFSNSRSEMNVSTLELGDSALYLCASSLYGTRQETQYFGPGTRLLVL.

This clone turned up a few times. The V call is TRBV6-1, the J call TRBJ2-5, with D unresolved. CDR1 MNHNS and CDR2 SASEGT come from the germline V gene. The CDR3 extends over 15 amino acids. V was clipped by 3 bases and J by 1 base, with 12 bases between them. The CDR3 DNA follows: TGTGCCAGCAGTGACCGATTCTGGAGCCAAGAGACCCAGTACTTC. It is translated as CASSDRFWSQETQYF.

This chain connects TRBV7-2 to TRBJ2-7, with D tentatively TRBD1 or TRBD2 (5 bases each). The V end was cut by 1 base, the J end by 7 bases, with 11 bases between. CDR3 length: 13 residues. Germline loops: CDR1 SGHTA, CDR2 FQGNSA. For the CDR3, the DNA is TGTGCCAGCAGCTTAGTTGCAGGGAGAGAGCAGTACTTC. It encodes CASSLVAGREQYF.

J is TRBJ1-5 and V is TRBV7-2; 9 positions match TRBD1. Germline CDR1 reads SGHTA; CDR2 reads FQGNSA. The CDR3 totals 13 residues. J was trimmed by 8 bases and V by 10 bases; bases with no gene match: 9. The DNA of the CDR3 is TGTGCCACCCAACCCCGGACAGGGGAGCCCCAGCATTTT. Amino acids: CATQPRTGEPQHF.

This clone was recorded many times. V gene TRBV7-9 combines with J gene TRBJ2-3; the match to TRBD1 covers 8 bases. V lost 5 bases, J lost 3 bases, and 4 bases stayed unmatched. Germline lookup yields CDR1 SEHNR and CDR2 FQNEAQ (reference sequence). This CDR3 has 14 residues. In DNA, the CDR3 is TGTGCCAGCAGCAGACAGGGGTGGACAGATACGCAGTATTTT. Translating gives CASSRQGWTDTQYF. Using reference TRBV7-9 and TRBJ2-3 for the parts outside the CDR3, the full variable domain is DTGVSQNPRHKITKRGQNVTFRCDPISEHNRLYWYRQTLGQGPEFLTYFQNEAQLEKSRLLSDRFSAERPKGSFSTLEIQRTEQGDSAMYLCASSRQGWTDTQYFGPGTRLTVL.

The sample holds many counts of this clone. The chain recombines TRBV2 with TRBJ2-3, with D unclear. Germline CDR1 reads SNHLY; CDR2 reads FYNNEI. Trimming left V 5 bases short and J 2 bases short, with 5 bases between. The CDR3 totals 12 residues. The CDR3 sequence is CASSYFTDTQYF. Here the CDR3 DNA reads TGTGCCAGCAGTTACTTCACAGATACGCAGTATTTT.

This clone was counted between two and nine times. The chain uses TRBV29-1 and TRBJ2-1; no clear D gene. CDR3 length: 12 amino acids. Germline V gives CDR1 SQVTM, CDR2 ANQGSEA. V gave up 4 bases and J gave up 10 bases, with 14 bases separating them. The CDR3 here is CSVGTLGLEQFF. Written as DNA, the CDR3 is TGCAGCGTTGGAACATTGGGGTTGGAGCAGTTCTTC.

This clone was seen more than once but under ten times. The V and J genes are TRBV5-4 and TRBJ2-1; TRBD1 matches at 10 bases. Germline V gene sequence: CDR1 SGHNT, CDR2 YYREEE (reference sequence). The CDR3 loop spans 17 amino acids. J was trimmed by 4 bases and V by 4 bases; bases with no gene match: 11. CDR3 bases: TGTGCCAGCAGCCCGGTCCTACGGGACAGGGGATACAATGAGCAGTTCTTC. It codes for CASSPVLRDRGYNEQFF. Variable domain in full (rest from reference TRBV5-4 and TRBJ2-1): ETGVTQSPTHLIKTRGQQVTLRCSSQSGHNTVSWYQQALGQGPQFIFQYYREEENGRGNFPPRFSGLQFPNYSSELNVNALELDDSALYLCASSPVLRDRGYNEQFFGPGTRLTVL.

In this sample, this clone turned up a few times. V gene TRBV6-1 combines with J gene TRBJ1-5, with a weak D call TRBD1 (5 bases). Germline values: CDR1 MNHNS, CDR2 SASEGT. The CDR3 extends over 15 amino acids. V gave up 10 bases and J gave up 0 bases, with 16 bases separating them. In DNA form, the CDR3 reads TGTGCCATCCAGGGAGCGGGATATAGCAATCAGCCCCAGCATTTT. This sequence encodes CAIQGAGYSNQPQHF.

In its sample, this clone was seen a few times. V usage is TRBV14 and J usage is TRBJ1-1, with D tentatively TRBD1 (5 bases). This CDR3 has 13 amino acids. Trimming took off 4 bases at V and 4 bases at J, with 10 bases between the two ends. The germline V gene encodes CDR1 SGHDN and CDR2 FVKESK. CDR3 bases: TGTGCCAGCAGCCTGCAGGGCATCACTGAAGCTTTCTTT. Translating it yields CASSLQGITEAFF.

This clone turned up a few times. The V and J genes are TRBV14 and TRBJ1-3; D is unclear. The CDR3 length is 16 residues. Germline CDR1 reads SGHDN; CDR2 reads FVKESK. Trimming shortened V by 0 bases and J by 0 bases, and 9 bases separated the two germline ends. In nucleotides, the CDR3 is TGTGCCAGCAGCCAAGACTTGGCGAGCTCTGGAAACACCATATATTTT. Translation: CASSQDLASSGNTIYF.

The chain combines TRBV6-6 with TRBJ2-1; TRBD2 might be the D (7 bases). The V end lost 4 bases, the J end lost 9 bases, and 19 bases lay between the germline ends. The CDR3 extends over 15 amino acids. The germline CDR1 and CDR2 sequences are MNHNY and SVGAGI (reference sequence). Written as DNA, the CDR3 is TGTGCCAGCAGTTCCGGACTAGGGGGTATTATTGAGCAGTTCTTC. Protein sequence: CASSSGLGGIIEQFF.

The rearrangement links TRBV6-5 to TRBJ2-1, with 9 bases matching TRBD2. V shed 4 bases and J 7 bases; nucleotides not matched to a gene: 8. This CDR3 is 15 amino acids long. In germline, CDR1 is MNHEY, CDR2 SVGAGI. CDR3 DNA sequence: TGTGCCAGCAGTTCCCTTAGCGGGAGTGGTAATGAGCAGTTCTTC. Translated: CASSSLSGSGNEQFF.

J is TRBJ2-1 and V is TRBV27; 15 bases are a match to TRBD2. The V gene end was trimmed by 6 bases and the J gene end by 5 bases; junction bases not matched to a gene: 14. Germline loops: CDR1 MNHEY, CDR2 SMNVEV (reference sequence). The CDR3 extends over 19 amino acids. CDR3 DNA sequence: TGTGCCAGCAGCGCCCCACCGGGACTAGCGGGAGGCCCCCACAATGAGCAGTTCTTC. It yields the protein CASSAPPGLAGGPHNEQFF.

In this sample, this clone turned up many times. This rearrangement joins TRBV14 to TRBJ2-4; D not certain. The germline gives CDR1 SGHDN, CDR2 FVKESK. The CDR3 is 14 residues long. V lost 4 bases and J 5 bases, leaving 12 bases between the germline ends. Written as DNA, the CDR3 is TGTGCCAGCAGCCTACGGACCAACCAAAACATTCAGTACTTC. Its protein product is CASSLRTNQNIQYF. Supplemented by reference TRBV14 and TRBJ2-4, the full variable domain reads EAGVTQFPSHSVIEKGQTVTLRCDPISGHDNLYWYRRVMGKEIKFLLHFVKESKQDESGMPNNRFLAERTGGTYSTLKVQPAELEDSGVYFCASSLRTNQNIQYFGAGTRLSVL.

This clone was counted between two and nine times. This chain links TRBV29-1 with TRBJ1-1; D uncertain. The germline CDR1 and CDR2 sequences are SQVTM and ANQGSEA. CDR3 length: 11 amino acids. V dropped 4 bases and J dropped 7 bases, with 10 bases sitting between them. The CDR3 DNA follows: TGCAGCGTTGTTCCCACACGTGAAGCTTTCTTT. It encodes CSVVPTREAFF.

The sample holds a few counts of this clone. This sequence joins TRBV10-3 and TRBJ2-7; TRBD1 is a possible D gene (6 bases). The CDR3 runs 12 residues. CDR1 and CDR2 (germline): ENHRY, SYGVKD. V lost 6 bases and J 7 bases, leaving 13 bases between the germline ends. The CDR3 loop is CAIRDSDGEQYF. As DNA, the CDR3 is TGTGCCATCAGGGACAGCGATGGGGAGCAGTACTTC.

This chain joins TRBV18 and TRBJ2-5; D is ambiguous. Germline CDR1 is KGHSH and CDR2 is LQKENI. The CDR3 contains 14 residues. V was shortened by 1 base and J by 3 bases, with 9 bases between the two germline ends. CDR3 sequence: CASSPRGGEETQYF. For the CDR3, the DNA is TGTGCCAGCTCACCACGCGGCGGCGAAGAGACCCAGTACTTC.

The rearrangement uses TRBV7-8 and TRBJ2-2; D is possibly TRBD2 (5 bases). Trimming cost V 1 base and J 2 bases, with 5 bases left between them. Per germline, CDR1 SGHVS and CDR2 FQNEAQ. The CDR3 totals 14 residues. The CDR3 spells CASSLGLNTGELFF. In DNA, the CDR3 is TGTGCCAGCAGCTTAGGACTAAACACCGGGGAGCTGTTTTTT.

Turning to this clone: At the DNA level, this CDR3 is encoded by other sequences in the same sample as well. The genes are TRBV5-1 and TRBJ2-1, with 9 bases identical to TRBD2. V shed 5 bases, J shed 0 bases, and the junction held 3 bases outside the gene matches. This CDR3 is 15 amino acids long. CDR1 SGHRS and CDR2 YFSETQ come from the germline V gene. The CDR3 DNA is TGCGCCAGCAGGACTAGCGGAAGCTCCTACAATGAGCAGTTCTTC. This encodes CASRTSGSSYNEQFF.